The entry below describes one T cell receptor (beta chain). The antigen is undetermined. The CDR3 length is 15 residues. CDR1 and CDR2 (germline): ENHRY, SYGVKD. V was pared by 4 bases and J by 1 base, with 12 bases between. This entry is derived from a study of T cells in localized non-small cell lung cancer. General study results and limits: Longer survival (overall) was linked to higher T cell density in blood. Heterogeneity is still possible, as just one tumor region was sequenced. Detection in adjacent lung was observed for a median 57 of the top 100 tumor clones. Uninvolved nearby lung showed the greatest T cell clonality, exceeding that found in tumor.

TCRdb keeps only in-frame clones here, not all; method: immunoSEQ multiplex PCR. Here the sample spans 50,000 to 70,000 clones, about four fifths being singletons. This chain joins TRBV10-3 and TRBJ2-3; D possibly corresponds to TRBD1 (5 bases). Sequences were derived from PBMCs, sampled before any cancer treatment. The sequence came from a man aged 40-75 years with stage II lung adenocarcinoma. CDR3 in DNA: TGTGCCATCAGTGGGGGCATCGAGGGCACAGATACGCAGTATTTT. It translates to CAISGGIEGTDTQYF.